Below, 9 T cell receptor beta chains from the same sample are listed, as sequenced in a study of blood T cells in healthy people across ages. Combining a sample-barcoded 5' primer with a J-beta primer mix, a second PCR ran for 7 to 11 cycles. TCRdb reprocessed the 5' RACE reads via MiXCR and lists one record per CDR3 protein. This sample has roughly 1.5 million distinct CDR3 sequences; about 45% occur once, and the top ten carry about 4%. The sequenced material came from blood. The receptor set was obtained from a woman aged 18-29 years in good health.

This clonotype showed up just a few times. The V call is TRBV3-1, the J call TRBJ2-1; TRBD2 matches 7 bases. With V trimmed by 0 bases and J by 10 bases, 12 bases remained unmatched. CDR1 and CDR2 from the germline V gene are LGHDT and YNNKEL (reference sequence). There are 16 residues in the CDR3. CDR3 loop: CASSQEIVSGGREQFF. CDR3 in DNA: TGTGCCAGCAGCCAAGAAATAGTGTCGGGAGGACGGGAGCAGTTCTTC.

This clonotype was counted between two and nine times. The V call is TRBV7-2, the J call TRBJ2-5; D call uncertain. V lost 2 bases and J 1 base, leaving 14 bases between the germline ends. From germline, CDR1 is SGHTA and CDR2 FQGNSA. The CDR3 sequence is 16 residues long. Here the CDR3 reads CASSLIIGMSQETQYF. CDR3 in DNA: TGTGCCAGCAGCTTAATCATAGGCATGAGCCAAGAGACCCAGTACTTC.

This clonotype was found a few times. The chain recombines TRBV7-2 with TRBJ1-4, with a weak D call TRBD1 (6 bases). Germline CDR1 is SGHTA and CDR2 is FQGNSA. This CDR3 comprises 14 residues. Trimming removed 2 bases at V and 7 bases at J, with 11 bases between. CDR3 coding DNA: TGTGCCAGCAGCTTACAGGGGTTAGGTGAAAAACTGTTTTTT. This codes for CASSLQGLGEKLFF.

The chain joins TRBV9 to TRBJ2-3; D is ambiguous. Germline V gene lookup returns CDR1 SGDLS and CDR2 YYNGEE. The CDR3 is 13 residues long. The V gene lost 3 bases and the J gene lost 8 bases, with 13 bases spanning the gap. CDR3 sequence reads: CASSGPGRGTQYF. As DNA, the CDR3 is TGTGCCAGCAGCGGACCCGGTCGAGGTACGCAGTATTTT.

V is TRBV29-1 and J is TRBJ2-5; D uncertain. Germline assignment: CDR1 SQVTM and CDR2 ANQGSEA. This CDR3 contains 14 residues. V lost 4 bases and J 2 bases, leaving 14 bases between the germline ends. The CDR3 here is CSVVFGLPQETQYF. CDR3 nucleotides: TGCAGCGTTGTCTTCGGCTTACCGCAAGAGACCCAGTACTTC.

Many counts were recorded for this clonotype. The chain uses TRBV9 and TRBJ1-2, with 7 nucleotides matching TRBD1. The length of the CDR3 is 14 residues. Germline CDR1 and CDR2: SGDLS and YYNGEE. V lost 3 bases, J lost 2 bases, and 4 bases stayed unmatched. The CDR3 reads CASSARQGNYGYTF. The CDR3 DNA reads as TGTGCCAGCAGCGCAAGACAGGGAAACTATGGCTACACCTTC. The whole variable domain, remainder taken from reference TRBV9 and TRBJ1-2, is DSGVTQTPKHLITATGQRVTLRCSPRSGDLSVYWYQQSLDQGLQFLIQYYNGEERAKGNILERFSAQQFPDLHSELNLSSLELGDSALYFCASSARQGNYGYTFGSGTRLTVV.

V usage is TRBV20-1 and J usage is TRBJ2-3; 12 nucleotides match TRBD1. The CDR3 sequence is 17 residues long. J was trimmed by 1 base and V by 6 bases; bases with no gene match: 11. Germline V CDR1 and CDR2: DFQATT, SNEGSKA (reference sequence). The CDR3 loop reads CSADRDRGRFGTDTQYF. As DNA, the CDR3 is TGCAGTGCCGACCGGGACAGGGGGCGTTTTGGCACAGATACGCAGTATTTT.

The chain is built from TRBV18 and TRBJ2-5, with 10 positions matching TRBD1. V gave up 5 bases and J gave up 1 base; unmatched junction bases: 7. This CDR3 comprises 16 residues. Per the germline V gene, CDR1 is KGHSH and CDR2 is LQKENI. This CDR3 reads CASSFRGTGAQETQYF. CDR3 sequence (DNA): TGTGCCAGCTCATTCCGCGGGACAGGGGCCCAAGAGACCCAGTACTTC.

V is TRBV6-5 and J is TRBJ1-5; D is undetermined. CDR1 is MNHEY and CDR2 is SVGAGI in the germline V gene. The germline V and J ends were trimmed by 6 bases and 7 bases, with 19 bases remaining between them. The CDR3 covers 15 residues. DNA for the CDR3: TGTGCCAGCAGCGCCCAGGTCGGAGGTGGACAGCCCCAGCATTTT. This encodes CASSAQVGGGQPQHF.